Listed below are T cell receptor beta chains from one sample, sequenced in a study of T cells in localized non-small cell lung cancer. Some clones are missing from TCRdb's copy, which holds only in-frame ones; the method was immunoSEQ multiplex PCR. The table has tens of thousands of clones, 88% seen once; the top ten hold under 25%. The sample here was peripheral blood, taken before any cancer treatment. The receptors stem from a woman aged 35-75 years with stage I squamous cell lung carcinoma. CDR3s include the opening cysteine and the closing phenylalanine or tryptophan. D genes are given only for firm matches. Size values are once, few and many counts, or a class for expanded clones, and some rows have none.

d_call j_call clone_size v_call cdr3_nt cdr3_aa
. TRBJ2-7 . TRBV10-3 TGTGCCACCTCGACAGGACTCGGGGAGCAGTACTTC CATSTGLGEQYF
TRBD1 TRBJ2-1 . TRBV2 TGTGCCAGCAGCCCGAGGACAGGGGGCGGTGATGAGCAGTTCTTC CASSPRTGGGDEQFF
TRBD1 TRBJ2-7 . TRBV5-1 TGCGCCAGCAGCTTGGGGGACAGGGTAGTTTACTACGAGCAGTACTTC CASSLGDRVVYYEQYF
. TRBJ2-5 . TRBV7-9 TGTGCCAGCAGCTCCCCTACAGGGTCACAAGAGACCCAGTACTTC CASSSPTGSQETQYF
. TRBJ1-2 . TRBV12-5 TGTGCTAGTGGGCCCACCGGGACTTTAGGGGATGGCTACACCTTC CASGPTGTLGDGYTF
TRBD1 TRBJ1-5 . TRBV30 TGTGCCTGGGCGACAGGGTTGGGGCAGCCCCAGCATTTT CAWATGLGQPQHF
. TRBJ1-1 . TRBV6-6 TGTGCCAGCAGTTACGAGGGGATCGCTGAAGCTTTCTTT CASSYEGIAEAFF
. TRBJ2-3 . TRBV19 TGTGCCAGTAGTATTCCAGGGGATGGCAACACAGATACGCAGTATTTT CASSIPGDGNTDTQYF
TRBD2 TRBJ2-7 . TRBV5-4 TGTGCCAGCAGCGTGGACGGCGGGGGGGCAGACGTCTCCTTC CASSVDGGGADVSF
TRBD1 TRBJ1-5 . TRBV2 TGTGCCAGCAGTGAGTCCAGGGGGCTGCGGATAGGCAATCAGCCCCAGCATTTT CASSESRGLRIGNQPQHF
TRBD1 TRBJ1-2 . TRBV5-6 TGTGCCAGCAGCGTCGGACAGGTTGGGTACTATGGCTACACCTTC CASSVGQVGYYGYTF
. TRBJ2-2 . TRBV5-4 TGTGCCAGCAGCTTGCCTCGGGACCCCGAGCTGTTTTTT CASSLPRDPELFF
TRBD2 TRBJ2-7 once TRBV2 TGTGCCAGCATTGGGACTAGCGGGCTTTCCGAGCAGTACTTC CASIGTSGLSEQYF
TRBD1 TRBJ2-5 . TRBV7-9 TGTGCCAGCAGCTTAGATGGGACAGGGGGCCTTGAGACCCAGTACTTC CASSLDGTGGLETQYF
. TRBJ1-6 . TRBV21-1 TGTGCCAGCAGCAGGGGACAGTCCTATAATTCACCCCTCCACTTT CASSRGQSYNSPLHF
. TRBJ1-1 . TRBV10-3 TGTGCCATCAGTGAGTCGGGGCCAAGCGTGAACACTGAAGCTTTCTTT CAISESGPSVNTEAFF
TRBD2 TRBJ2-5 . TRBV19 TGTGCCAGTAGTTTTACCGGGACTAGCGGGGGAAGTCGAGAGACCCAGTACTTC CASSFTGTSGGSRETQYF
. TRBJ1-1 . TRBV6-6 TGTGCCAGCAGACAGACGAACACTGAAGCTTTCTTT CASRQTNTEAFF
. TRBJ2-3 . TRBV15 TGTGCCACCAGCAGAGGAACCTTTAGCGGCCACACGGGGGATACGCAGTATTTT CATSRGTFSGHTGDTQYF
. TRBJ1-2 . TRBV4-1 TGCGCCAGCAGCCGAGGTGTGGGGGGCCTTGTCTATGGCTACACCTTC CASSRGVGGLVYGYTF
. TRBJ2-5 few TRBV30 TGTGCCTGGAGGGGGGCTACAAAAGAGACCCAGTACTTC CAWRGATKETQYF
. TRBJ2-2 . TRBV6-1 TGTGCCAGCAAAGGGCCGTCGAACACCGGGGAGCTGTTTTTT CASKGPSNTGELFF
. TRBJ1-1 . TRBV2 TGTGCCAGCAGTAAGGACGGGAACACTGAAGCTTTCTTT CASSKDGNTEAFF
. TRBJ2-1 . TRBV19 TGTGCCAGTAGTCTTGGAGGGTCCAATGAGCAGTTCTTC CASSLGGSNEQFF
. TRBJ1-2 . TRBV30 TGTGCCTTCTCCCCACGGGGCCCCTATGGCTACACCTTC CAFSPRGPYGYTF
TRBD2 TRBJ2-1 . TRBV5-6 TGTGCCAGCAGCTTCGGTTTTAGCGGGTGGGGCTACAATGAGCAGTTCTTC CASSFGFSGWGYNEQFF
TRBD1 TRBJ1-1 . TRBV7-9 TGTGCCAGCAGCTTAACAGGGGGCTGGGGCACTGAAGCTTTCTTT CASSLTGGWGTEAFF
. TRBJ1-5 . TRBV6-6 TGTGCCAGCAGTCCGGGAGTGGCCAATCAGCCCCAGCATTTT CASSPGVANQPQHF
TRBD1 TRBJ2-2 . TRBV6-5 TGTGCCAGCAGTTACGACGACAGGGTCACCGGGGAGCTGTTTTTT CASSYDDRVTGELFF
TRBD1 TRBJ1-1 . TRBV19 TGTGCCAGTAGGGGCCGGGACAGGTCTTTCTTT CASRGRDRSFF
. TRBJ1-1 . TRBV15 TGTGCCACCAGCAGGGACTGGCGGTTGAACACTGAAGCTTTCTTT CATSRDWRLNTEAFF
. TRBJ1-1 . TRBV4-1 TGCGCCAGCAGCCCTGAGCGGGGGGCGCTGGTCACTGAAGCTTTCTTT CASSPERGALVTEAFF
. TRBJ1-1 few TRBV5-1 TGCGCCAGCAGCTCCCGGACAGACTACACTGAAGCTTTCTTT CASSSRTDYTEAFF
. TRBJ1-6 . TRBV5-1 TGCGCCAGCAGCGTCTCAGGGGACTTCGAACCCCTCCACTTT CASSVSGDFEPLHF
. TRBJ1-1 . TRBV5-1 TGCGCCAGCAGCTTCGGACAAGCGAACACTGAAGCTTTCTTT CASSFGQANTEAFF
TRBD1 TRBJ2-2 . TRBV7-8 TGTGCCAGCAGCCTCCGGGACAGGGGGATCGGGGAGCTGTTTTTT CASSLRDRGIGELFF
TRBD1 TRBJ2-7 . TRBV13 TGTGCCAGCAGCTCGGGACAGGGGGGAGACGAGCAGTACTTC CASSSGQGGDEQYF
. TRBJ1-1 . TRBV6-4 TGTGCCAGCAAGCAGAACACTGAAGCTTTCTTT CASKQNTEAFF
TRBD2 TRBJ2-7 . TRBV4-1 TGCGCCAGCAGCTGGGGACTAGCGGACTACGAGCAGTACTTC CASSWGLADYEQYF
. TRBJ1-1 . TRBV14 TGTGCCAGCAGCCTTATGACCTTAGGGGAAGCTTTCTTT CASSLMTLGEAFF
TRBD2 TRBJ2-7 . TRBV9 TGTGCCAGCAGCCCCATCCCGGGACTAGCGGGGGGCTACGAGCAGTACTTC CASSPIPGLAGGYEQYF
. TRBJ2-3 . TRBV21-1 TGTGCCAGCAGCAAAGGGGCAGGTCCCCGGGATACGCAGTATTTT CASSKGAGPRDTQYF
. TRBJ2-2 few TRBV2 TGTGCCAGCAGTGACCGAGTATCCACCGGGGAGCTGTTTTTT CASSDRVSTGELFF
. TRBJ1-5 . TRBV2 TGTGCCAGTAGTAATCTGGGGGGCCAGCAGCCCCAGCATTTT CASSNLGGQQPQHF
TRBD2 TRBJ2-7 . TRBV27 TGTGCCAGCAGCCTAGCGGGGGCTAACTACGAGCAGTACTTC CASSLAGANYEQYF
. TRBJ2-5 . TRBV11-2 TGTGCCAGCAGCTTAACAGAGACCCAGTACTTC CASSLTETQYF
. TRBJ2-7 . TRBV5-1 TGCGCCAGCGCGGGACAGCTATCCTACGAGCAGTACTTC CASAGQLSYEQYF
. TRBJ2-1 . TRBV19 TGTGCCAGTAGTATAGGGGGGGGCTGGGAAAATGAGCAGTTCTTC CASSIGGGWENEQFF
. TRBJ1-5 once TRBV6-5 TGTGCCAGCAGTGGGACGAACGGTCAGCCCCAGCATTTT CASSGTNGQPQHF
. TRBJ2-5 . TRBV6-5 TGTGCCAGCAGTATCTTCGTGGGAGAGACCCAGTACTTC CASSIFVGETQYF
. TRBJ1-2 . TRBV2 TGTGCCAGCAGTGCGATGGGGAATGGCTACACCTTC CASSAMGNGYTF
. TRBJ2-3 once TRBV2 TGTGCCAGCCACAGGGACTTCATTACTAGCACAGATACGCAGTATTTT CASHRDFITSTDTQYF
. TRBJ1-5 . TRBV5-4 TGTGCCAGCAGCTTTGAGGGGGGACAGCCCCAGCATTTT CASSFEGGQPQHF